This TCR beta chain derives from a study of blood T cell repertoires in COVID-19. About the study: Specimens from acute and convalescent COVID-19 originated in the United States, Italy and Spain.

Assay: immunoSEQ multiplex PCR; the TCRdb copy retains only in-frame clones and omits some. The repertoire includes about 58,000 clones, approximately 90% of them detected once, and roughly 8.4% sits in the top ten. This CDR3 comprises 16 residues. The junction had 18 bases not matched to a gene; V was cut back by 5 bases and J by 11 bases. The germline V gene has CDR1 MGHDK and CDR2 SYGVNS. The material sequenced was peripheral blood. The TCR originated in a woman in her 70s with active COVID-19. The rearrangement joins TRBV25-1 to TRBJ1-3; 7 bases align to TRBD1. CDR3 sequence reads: CASSPVDRCPLLAIYF. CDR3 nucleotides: TGTGCCAGCAGTCCAGTGGACAGGTGCCCGCTTCTCGCCATATATTTT.